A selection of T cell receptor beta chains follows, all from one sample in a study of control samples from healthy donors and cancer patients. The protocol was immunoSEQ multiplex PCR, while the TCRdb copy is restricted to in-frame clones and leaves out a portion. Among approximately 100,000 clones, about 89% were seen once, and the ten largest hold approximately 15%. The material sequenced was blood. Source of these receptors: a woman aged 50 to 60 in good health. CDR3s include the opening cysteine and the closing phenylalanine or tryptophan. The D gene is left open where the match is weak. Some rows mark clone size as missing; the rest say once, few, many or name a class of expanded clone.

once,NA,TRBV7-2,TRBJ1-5,CASSRLLNQPQHF,TGTGCCAGCAGCCGGCTCCTTAATCAGCCCCAGCATTTT
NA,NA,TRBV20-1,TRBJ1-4,CSASIGGGVRKLFF,TGCAGTGCTAGTATCGGCGGGGGCGTACGAAAACTGTTTTTT
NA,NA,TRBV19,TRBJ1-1,CASSIASGMNTEAFF,TGTGCCAGTAGTATAGCATCAGGAATGAACACTGAAGCTTTCTTT
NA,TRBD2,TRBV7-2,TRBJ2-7,CASSSSGLAGGFRFEQYF,TGTGCCAGCAGCTCATCGGGACTAGCGGGGGGTTTTCGCTTCGAGCAGTACTTC
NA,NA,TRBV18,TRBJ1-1,CASSVDSVNTEAFF,TGTGCCAGCTCAGTTGACAGCGTGAACACTGAAGCTTTCTTT
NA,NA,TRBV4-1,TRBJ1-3,CASSQVYGGVGNTIYF,TGCGCCAGCAGCCAAGTGTACGGGGGAGTTGGAAACACCATATATTTT
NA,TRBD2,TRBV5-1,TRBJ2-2,CASSYDLAGGTGELFF,TGCGCCAGCAGCTACGATCTAGCGGGAGGAACCGGGGAGCTGTTTTTT
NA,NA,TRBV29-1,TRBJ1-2,CSVAGTSGYTF,TGCAGCGTTGCTGGGACTTCCGGCTACACCTTC
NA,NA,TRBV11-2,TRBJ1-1,CASSLAAGANTEAFF,TGTGCCAGCAGCTTAGCAGCAGGGGCGAACACTGAAGCTTTCTTT
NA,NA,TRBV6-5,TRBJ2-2,CASRQYSLTGELFF,TGTGCCAGCAGACAATACTCCCTCACCGGGGAGCTGTTTTTT
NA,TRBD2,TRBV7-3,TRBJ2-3,CASSNGLAGVENTQYF,TGTGCCAGCAGTAACGGACTAGCGGGAGTTGAAAATACGCAGTATTTT
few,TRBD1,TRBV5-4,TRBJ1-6,CASSRGQGGNSPLHF,TGTGCCAGCAGCCGGGGACAGGGTGGTAATTCACCCCTCCACTTT
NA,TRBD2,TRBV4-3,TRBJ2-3,CASSQWTSGRVGTDTQYF,TGCGCCAGCAGCCAGTGGACTAGCGGGAGGGTTGGCACAGATACGCAGTATTTT
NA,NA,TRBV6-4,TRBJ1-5,CASSDFRNQPQHF,TGTGCCAGCAGTGACTTCAGGAATCAGCCCCAGCATTTT
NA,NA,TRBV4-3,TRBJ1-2,CASSQENPRDYGYTF,TGCGCCAGCAGCCAAGAAAACCCAAGGGACTATGGCTACACCTTC
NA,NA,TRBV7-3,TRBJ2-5,CASSPGGAGETQYF,TGTGCCAGCAGCCCCGGTGGGGCAGGGGAGACCCAGTACTTC
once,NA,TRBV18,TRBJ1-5,CASSPIQANQPQHF,TGTGCCAGCTCACCTATTCAGGCCAATCAGCCCCAGCATTTT
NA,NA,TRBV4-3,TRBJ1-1,CASSQDDWSTEAFF,TGCGCCAGCAGCCAAGACGATTGGTCCACTGAAGCTTTCTTT
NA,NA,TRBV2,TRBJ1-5,CASSEEGHINQPQHF,TGTGCCAGCAGTGAAGAGGGCCACATCAATCAGCCCCAGCATTTT
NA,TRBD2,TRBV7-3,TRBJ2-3,CASSLTPGGGAGGKIDTQYF,TGTGCCAGCAGCTTAACCCCCGGGGGGGGTGCGGGAGGGAAGATAGATACGCAGTATTTT
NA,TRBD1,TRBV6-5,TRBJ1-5,CASSWTGGGNQPQHF,TGTGCCAGCAGTTGGACAGGGGGAGGGAATCAGCCCCAGCATTTT
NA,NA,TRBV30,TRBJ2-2,CAWSEFGELFF,TGTGCCTGGAGTGAGTTTGGGGAGCTGTTTTTT
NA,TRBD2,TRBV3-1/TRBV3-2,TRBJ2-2,CASSQEGGRSTGELFF,TGTGCCAGCAGCCAAGAGGGCGGGAGGTCGACCGGGGAGCTGTTTTTT
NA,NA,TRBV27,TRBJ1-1,CASSNPVNTEAFF,TGTGCCAGCAGCAACCCAGTGAACACTGAAGCTTTCTTT
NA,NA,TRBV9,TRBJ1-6,CASSVLGEGLSALHF,TGTGCCAGCAGCGTGTTAGGGGAGGGACTTAGTGCCCTCCACTTT
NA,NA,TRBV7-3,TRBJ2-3,CASSLRAADTQYF,TGTGCCAGCAGCTTAAGGGCGGCAGATACGCAGTATTTT
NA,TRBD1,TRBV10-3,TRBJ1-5,CAAQGALENQPQHF,TGTGCCGCGCAGGGGGCGCTGGAGAATCAGCCCCAGCATTTT
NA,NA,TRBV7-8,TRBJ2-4,CASGPRWENIQYF,TGTGCCAGCGGTCCGAGATGGGAAAACATTCAGTACTTC
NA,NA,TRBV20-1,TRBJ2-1,CSGLSYNEQFF,TGCAGTGGCCTCTCCTACAATGAGCAGTTCTTC
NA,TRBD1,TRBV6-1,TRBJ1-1,CASSDTGTGHKGAFF,TGTGCCAGCAGTGACACCGGGACAGGGCATAAGGGAGCTTTCTTT
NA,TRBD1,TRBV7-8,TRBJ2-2,CASSTGQGSTGELFF,TGTGCCAGCAGCACGGGACAGGGTAGCACCGGGGAGCTGTTTTTT
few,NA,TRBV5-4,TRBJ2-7,CASSSSYEQYF,TGTGCCAGCAGCTCTTCCTACGAGCAGTACTTC
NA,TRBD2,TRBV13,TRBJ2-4,CASSLSLAGVEYF,TGTGCCAGCAGCTTGTCACTAGCGGGAGTGGAGTACTTC
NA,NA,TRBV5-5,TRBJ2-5,CASSLLQETQYF,TGTGCCAGCAGCTTGCTCCAAGAGACCCAGTACTTC
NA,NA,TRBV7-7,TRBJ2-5,CASSPGRNQETQYF,TGTGCCAGCAGCCCGGGACGGAACCAAGAGACCCAGTACTTC
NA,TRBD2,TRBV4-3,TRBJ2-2,CASSQDRGVDGELFF,TGCGCCAGCAGCCAAGATCGGGGGGTCGACGGGGAGCTGTTTTTT
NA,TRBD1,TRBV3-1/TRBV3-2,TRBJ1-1,CASSQATRQGNEAFF,TGTGCCAGCAGCCAAGCGACCAGACAGGGGAATGAAGCTTTCTTT
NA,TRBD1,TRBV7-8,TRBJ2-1,CASSSEQGAVGNEQFF,TGTGCCAGCAGCTCCGAACAGGGGGCGGTAGGGAATGAGCAGTTCTTC
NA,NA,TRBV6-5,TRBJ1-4,CASSYHPLGEKLFF,TGTGCCAGCAGTTATCATCCTTTAGGGGAAAAACTGTTTTTT
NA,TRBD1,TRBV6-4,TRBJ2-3,CASSDQTGDTDTQYF,TGTGCCAGCAGTGACCAGACAGGGGACACAGATACGCAGTATTTT
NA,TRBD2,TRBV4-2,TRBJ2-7,CASSQATSAGYEQYF,TGTGCCAGCAGCCAAGCGACTAGCGCTGGCTACGAGCAGTACTTC
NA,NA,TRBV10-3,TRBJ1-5,CAISGGREGQPQHF,TGTGCCATCAGTGGAGGCAGGGAGGGGCAGCCCCAGCATTTT
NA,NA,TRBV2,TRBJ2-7,CAGNDRTKLEQYF,TGTGCCGGGAACGACAGGACCAAGCTCGAGCAGTACTTC
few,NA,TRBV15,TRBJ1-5,CATSINLPRDTIMGDQPQHF,TGTGCCACCAGCATAAACCTACCCCGAGACACTATCATGGGTGATCAGCCCCAGCATTTT
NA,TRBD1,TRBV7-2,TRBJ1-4,CASSLTRLGTVYEKLFF,TGTGCCAGCAGCCTAACACGGTTGGGGACAGTATATGAAAAACTGTTTTTT
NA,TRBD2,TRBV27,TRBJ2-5,CASSSTSGRWVEETQYF,TGTGCCAGCAGTAGTACTAGCGGGAGGTGGGTTGAGGAGACCCAGTACTTC
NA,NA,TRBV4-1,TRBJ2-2,CASSPFGERTGELFF,TGCGCCAGCAGCCCCTTTGGGGAAAGAACCGGGGAGCTGTTTTTT
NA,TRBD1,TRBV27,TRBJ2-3,CASSLTGTGGTADTQYF,TGTGCCAGCAGTTTAACGGGGACAGGGGGCACCGCCGATACGCAGTATTTT
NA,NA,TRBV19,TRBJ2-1,CASSQAPLRGLEQFF,TGTGCCAGTAGTCAAGCCCCACTCCGAGGTCTGGAGCAGTTCTTC
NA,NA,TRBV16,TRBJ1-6,CASSQQGSNSPLHF,TGTGCCAGCAGTCAGCAGGGAAGTAATTCACCCCTCCACTTT
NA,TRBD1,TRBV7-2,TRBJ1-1,CASSLVGTGEAFF,TGTGCCAGCAGCTTAGTTGGGACAGGAGAAGCTTTCTTT
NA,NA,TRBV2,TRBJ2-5,CASSEGQRAETQYF,TGTGCCAGCAGTGAAGGACAAAGGGCGGAGACCCAGTACTTC
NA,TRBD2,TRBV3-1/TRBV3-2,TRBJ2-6,CASSQVAGEGPGANVLTF,TGTGCCAGCAGCCAAGTAGCGGGCGAGGGCCCTGGGGCCAACGTCCTGACTTTC